Sequencing of this T cell receptor beta chain was carried out in a study of CXCR3-negative and CXCR3-positive naive CD8 T cells (dated by TCRdb to about 2019). As for the study more broadly: Some 130 million TRB reads were obtained in total, roughly 1.5 +/- 0.3 million reads per library. For the TRBV-TRBJ cluster analysis, the naive subsets came from 5 donors, while the memory cells came from 3 donors. The diversity and physicochemical repertoire analyses included 11 donors pooled from two independent experiments. What the authors observed across the whole study: CXCR3 expression partially decreased after cryopreservation, so most assays used freshly isolated PBMCs. Surface CD5, linked to self-reactivity in mice, was comparable between naive subsets; TCR interaction strength was therefore also inferred from TRB CDR3 physicochemical properties. Repertoire diversity was comparably high in both naive subsets but much lower in memory CD8+ T cells. TRBV-TRBJ usage was similar between naive CXCR3-negative and CXCR3-positive cells from the same donor, while memory cells showed distinct patterns.

Details on this clonotype: Its antigen is not yet known.

The data were produced on a NextSeq 550. The Human TCR Profiling Kit (MiLaboratory) was used to make UMI-labeled 5' RACE TRB cDNA libraries. The full amount of extracted RNA was used for cDNA synthesis, and the full amount of resulting cDNA was used for PCR amplification. Libraries were prepared in parallel with an identical number of PCR cycles. In the source study's methods: About 53,000 +/- 9,400 unique UMI-labeled TRB cDNA molecules per library were extracted with MIGEC and MiXCR, with at least two reads per UMI required. On average, about 40,000 +/- 10,000 functional in-frame TRB CDR3 nucleotide clonotypes lacking stop codons were found per library. After each sample was downsampled to 5000 UMI-labeled TRB molecules, VDJtools was used to calculate diversity metrics such as normalized Shannon-Wiener and Chao1. VDJtools computed clonotype-size-weighted physicochemical properties of the central five CDR3 residues: interaction energy, strength, volume and Kidera factor 4. TCRdb reprocessed the reads, reporting each CDR3 protein sequence once and no DNA. TCRdb, not the authors, supplied the V and J calls. Per the sample table, the count is tens of thousands of distinct CDR3 sequences. Clones ranked in the top ten supply 20% of the sample.

Each CD8+ T cell subset was flow-sorted in triplicate, with 300,000 or so cells per subset placed directly into RLT lysis buffer. Standard density gradient centrifugation was used to isolate peripheral blood mononuclear cells from buffy coats. Total RNA was extracted from sorted cells with an RNeasy Mini Kit. This receptor was taken from a human donor in good health. Some clones in this sample may be carry-over from other donors' samples. Input material: memory CD8+ T cells from blood. Reading the label with the study, this specimen's cell subset or site is: conventional CD8+ memory T cells (TMEM), sorted as controls.

CDR3 loop: CASSQDRTYEQYF. The rearranged segments are TRBV4-1 and TRBJ2-7. Counted from cysteine to phenylalanine, this CDR3 has 13 amino acids. No DNA is listed. Reading the germline V gene gives CDR1 MGHRA and CDR2 YSYEKL.